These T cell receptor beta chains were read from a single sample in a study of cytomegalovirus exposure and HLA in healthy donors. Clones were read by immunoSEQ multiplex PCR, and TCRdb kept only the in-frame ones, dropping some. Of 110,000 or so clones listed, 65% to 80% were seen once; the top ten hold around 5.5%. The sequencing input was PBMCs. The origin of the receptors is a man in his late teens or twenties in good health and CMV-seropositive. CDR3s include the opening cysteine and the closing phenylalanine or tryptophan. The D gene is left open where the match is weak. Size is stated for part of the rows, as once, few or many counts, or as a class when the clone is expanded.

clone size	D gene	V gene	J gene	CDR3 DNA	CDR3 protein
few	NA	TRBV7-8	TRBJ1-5	TGTGCCAGCAGCCCCCGGACGGGGGTTAATCAGCCCCAGCATTTT	CASSPRTGVNQPQHF
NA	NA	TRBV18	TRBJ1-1	TGTGCCAGCTCCGACATAGAAGCTTTCTTT	CASSDIEAFF
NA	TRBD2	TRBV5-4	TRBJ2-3	TGTGCCAGCAGCTCCGGACTAGCGGGGGGGCTTTCGCAGTATTTT	CASSSGLAGGLSQYF
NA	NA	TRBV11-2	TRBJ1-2	TGTGCCAGCAGCTTAACGGAACCGGCAGGGGCAGTGTTTGGCTACACCTTC	CASSLTEPAGAVFGYTF
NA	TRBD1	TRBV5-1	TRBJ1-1	TGCGCCAGCAGCTTCGGACAGGGGGACATGAACACTGAAGCTTTCTTT	CASSFGQGDMNTEAFF
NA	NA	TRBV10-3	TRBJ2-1	TGTGCCATCAGTGACTCTCGTGGGGGGGCCAGTGAGCAGTTCTTC	CAISDSRGGASEQFF
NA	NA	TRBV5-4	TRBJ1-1	TGTGCCAGCAGCTTCCCTGACGGGATGAACACTGAAGCTTTCTTT	CASSFPDGMNTEAFF
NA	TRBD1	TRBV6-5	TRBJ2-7	TGTGCCAGCAGTTACTCGCAGGGGGCAGTCTACGAGCAGTACTTC	CASSYSQGAVYEQYF
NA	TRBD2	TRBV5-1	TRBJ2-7	TGCGCCAGCAGCTTAGTCCCAGCGGGAGGTTGGTCCTACGAGCAGTACTTC	CASSLVPAGGWSYEQYF
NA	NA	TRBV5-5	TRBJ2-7	TGTGCCAGCAGCTTTAGGGGTTACGAGCAGTACTTC	CASSFRGYEQYF
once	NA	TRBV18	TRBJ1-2	TGTGCCAGCTCCCCCGCAGGGACTAACTATGGCTACACCTTC	CASSPAGTNYGYTF
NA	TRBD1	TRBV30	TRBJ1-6	TGTGCCTGGAGGGATACAGGGGGCGGGTATAATTCACCCCTCCACTTT	CAWRDTGGGYNSPLHF
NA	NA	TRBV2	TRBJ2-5	TGTGCCAGCAATCTCTTAGAGCTATTTCAGACCCAGTACTTC	CASNLLELFQTQYF
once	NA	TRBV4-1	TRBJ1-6	TGCGCCAGCAGCCACGGACAGCTAAATTCACCCCTCCACTTT	CASSHGQLNSPLHF
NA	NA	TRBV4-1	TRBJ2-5	TGCGCCAGCAGCCAAAATGGGAGGAAAGAGACCCAGTACTTC	CASSQNGRKETQYF
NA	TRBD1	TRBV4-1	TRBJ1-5	TGCGCCAGCAGCCAATATATCCCGGGACAGGGGGACCAGCCCCAGCATTTT	CASSQYIPGQGDQPQHF
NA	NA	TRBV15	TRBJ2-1	TGTGCCACCAGCAGGGAGGTTAGCTCCTACAATGAGCAGTTCTTC	CATSREVSSYNEQFF
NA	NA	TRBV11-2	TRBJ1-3	TGTGCCAGCAGCTTAGATGCAGGGACTGGAAACACCATATATTTT	CASSLDAGTGNTIYF
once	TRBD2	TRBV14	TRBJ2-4	TGTGCCAGCAGCGGGGGGGAGATAGCCAAAAACATTCAGTACTTC	CASSGGEIAKNIQYF
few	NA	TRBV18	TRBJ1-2	TGTGCCAGCTCACCACCGTCCCCAGTCCGAGGCGGGAACTATGGCTACACCTTC	CASSPPSPVRGGNYGYTF
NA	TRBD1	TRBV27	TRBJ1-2	TGTGCCAGCAGCCTGGGACAGGGGGCCTTCTATGGCTACACCTTC	CASSLGQGAFYGYTF
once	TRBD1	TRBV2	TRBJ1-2	TGTGCCAGCACTATACAGGGGGCGCATGGCTACACCTTC	CASTIQGAHGYTF
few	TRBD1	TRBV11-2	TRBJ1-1	TGTGCCAGCAGCTGGACAGGGAACACTGAAGCTTTCTTT	CASSWTGNTEAFF
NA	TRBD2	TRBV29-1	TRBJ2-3	TGCAGCGGCCTAGCGGAGTCCACAGATACGCAGTATTTT	CSGLAESTDTQYF
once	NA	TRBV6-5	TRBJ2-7	TGTGCCAGCAGTTACTCGTCTATCTACGAGCAGTACTTC	CASSYSSIYEQYF
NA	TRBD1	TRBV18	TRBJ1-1	TGTGCCAGCTCACGCGATGGGGGACAGGGAGGCGCTGAAGCTTTCTTT	CASSRDGGQGGAEAFF
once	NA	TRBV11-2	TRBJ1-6	TGTGCCAGCAGCCTAGAGAGCTCCTATAATTCACCCCTCCACTTT	CASSLESSYNSPLHF
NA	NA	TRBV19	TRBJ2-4	TGTGCCAGTAGTAGGGCGGGGTTTATGGACATTCAGTACTTC	CASSRAGFMDIQYF
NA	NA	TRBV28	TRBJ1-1	TGTGCCAGCAGAGCCGCCGGGACATCTTATGAAGCTTTCTTT	CASRAAGTSYEAFF
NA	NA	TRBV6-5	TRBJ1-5	TGTGCCAGCAGTTACTCGAGCGACAGCCTTAATCAGCCCCAGCATTTT	CASSYSSDSLNQPQHF
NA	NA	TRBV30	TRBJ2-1	TGTGCCTGGAGTGTACCGGATGAGCAGTTCTTC	CAWSVPDEQFF
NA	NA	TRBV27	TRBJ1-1	TGTGCCAGCAGCTCCTCCAGGGAGGTTTTACGCACTGAAGCTTTCTTT	CASSSSREVLRTEAFF
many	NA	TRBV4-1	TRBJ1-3	TGCGCCAGCAGCCAAGATCAAGGAACTACTAGGGGGAACACCATATATTTT	CASSQDQGTTRGNTIYF
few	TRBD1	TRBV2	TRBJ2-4	TGTGCCAGCAGTGGACAGGGAGCCAAAAACATTCAGTACTTC	CASSGQGAKNIQYF
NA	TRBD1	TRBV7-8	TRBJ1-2	TGTGCCACCCAGGGGGTAGATGGCTACACCTTC	CATQGVDGYTF
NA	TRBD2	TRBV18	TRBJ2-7	TGTGCCAGCTCACCGTCACTAGCGGGGGGCTTCTACGAGCAGTACTTC	CASSPSLAGGFYEQYF
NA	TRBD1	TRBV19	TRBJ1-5	TGTGCCAGTAAAGACAGGGGCTTTGGGAATCAGCCCCAGCATTTT	CASKDRGFGNQPQHF
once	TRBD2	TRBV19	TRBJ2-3	TGTGCCAGTAGCCTAGCGGGGGGGCCGGATACGCAGTATTTT	CASSLAGGPDTQYF
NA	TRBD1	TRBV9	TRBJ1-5	TGTGCCAGCAGCTCGGGACAGGAACTAGGTCAGCCCCAGCATTTT	CASSSGQELGQPQHF
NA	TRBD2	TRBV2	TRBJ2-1	TGTGCCAGCAGTCCCTACAGCGGGGGCCTGGATGAGCAGTTCTTC	CASSPYSGGLDEQFF
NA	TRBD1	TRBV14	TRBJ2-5	TGTGCCAGCAGCCTTTTAGGACAGGGAGTGGAGACCCAGTACTTC	CASSLLGQGVETQYF
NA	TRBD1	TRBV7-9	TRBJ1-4	TGTGCCAGCAGCGCCGACAGGGCGGCTAATGAAAAACTGTTTTTT	CASSADRAANEKLFF
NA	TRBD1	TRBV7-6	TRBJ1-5	TGTGCCAGCAGCTCCCTAGACAGGGGAGCTTTTCAGCCCCAGCATTTT	CASSSLDRGAFQPQHF
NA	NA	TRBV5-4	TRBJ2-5	TGTGCCAGCAGACCCGACTGGCTAAGAGGGGAGACCCAGTACTTC	CASRPDWLRGETQYF
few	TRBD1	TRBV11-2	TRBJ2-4	TGTGCCAGCAGCCCCGGGACAGGGGTTCAGGTCAGTCAGTACTTC	CASSPGTGVQVSQYF
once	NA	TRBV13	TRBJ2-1	TGTGCCAGCAGCTCCACAGGGACCCGGGAGCAGTTCTTC	CASSSTGTREQFF
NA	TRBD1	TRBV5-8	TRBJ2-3	TGTGCCAGCAGCAACCGACAGGGAAGCACAGATACGCAGTATTTT	CASSNRQGSTDTQYF
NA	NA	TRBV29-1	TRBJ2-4	TGCAGCGGAAAGGACTCCCCTGGGGACATTCAGTACTTC	CSGKDSPGDIQYF
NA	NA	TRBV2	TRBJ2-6	TGTGCCAGCAGTGAACTTGACAGTCCCGGGGCCAACGTCCTGACTTTC	CASSELDSPGANVLTF
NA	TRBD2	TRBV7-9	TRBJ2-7	TGTGCCAGCAGCCCCCCGACTAGCGGGGGGGCCTTAAGCTCCTACGAGCAGTACTTC	CASSPPTSGGALSSYEQYF
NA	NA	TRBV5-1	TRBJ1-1	TGCGCCAGCAGCGTGACAGACCGCGGCACTGAAGCTTTCTTT	CASSVTDRGTEAFF
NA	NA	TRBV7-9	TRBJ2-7	TGTGCCAGCACCAAATCCCATTACGAGCAGTACTTC	CASTKSHYEQYF